This T cell receptor beta chain was documented in a study of cytomegalovirus exposure and HLA in healthy donors. PCR used 60 Vbeta primers and 13 Jbeta primers. Using immunoSEQ multiplex PCR, the repertoire was profiled, and TCRdb retains in-frame clones only, with some absent. The sample has 100,000 to 150,000 clones, around four fifths seen once. The CDR3 is made up of 15 amino acids. In germline, CDR1 is MNHNY, CDR2 SVGAGI (reference sequence). With 4 bases removed from V and 7 bases from J, the gap between germline ends came to 19 bases. The origin of this receptor is a woman aged 40 to 49 in good health and CMV-seronegative. The gene calls are TRBV6-6 and TRBJ1-2; D uncertain. Sequencing input: PBMCs. The chain's CDR3 is CASSSYDISEGGYTF. The DNA for the CDR3 is TGTGCCAGCAGTTCCTACGACATATCTGAGGGTGGCTACACCTTC.